This T cell receptor (beta chain) was recorded in a study of vaccination effects on CD4 cells after COVID-19 (dated by TCRdb to between 2021 and 2024). Regarding the study in general: In the ViraFEST assay, PBMC were stimulated with viral peptide pools, and antigen-specific CD4+ T cell clonotypes were then identified by expansion using TCR sequencing. Each participant received two doses of an mRNA SARS-CoV-2 vaccine, either BNT162b2 or mRNA-1273. A few million PBMC per well were cultured with approximately 10 ug/ml peptides in IMDM containing 5% human AB serum, approximately 9.1 IU/ml IL-2 and gentamicin. SARS-CoV-2 spike-specific CD4+ TCR repertoires were compared before and after mRNA vaccination in COVID-19 convalescent patients and in infection-naive vaccine recipients. The full study included some 10 COVID-19 convalescent patients and several SARS-CoV-2-naive healthy vaccine recipients. Cultures from other donors in the study were sequenced with the Oncomine TCR Beta short-read assay on an Illumina iSeq 100. Broad study findings and their caveats: Both infection-induced and vaccine-induced clones contracted markedly at late post-vaccination timepoints, which is consistent with waning T cell responses. Only a small number of convalescent patients were included, and no early post-infection timepoints were available, which limited the study. In healthy vaccine recipients, vaccine-induced clones were almost all SARS-CoV-2 mono-reactive, with only 1 of 255 being cross-reactive with common cold coronaviruses.

As encoded in the germline V gene, CDR1 is KGHDR while CDR2 is SFDVKD. The CDR3 starts with the cysteine, ends with the phenylalanine, and has 15 residues. Just CDR3 DNA is preserved here, 45 bases in frame from base 1. Trimming takes 3 bases from V and 1 base from J, and the germline ends sit 11 bases apart. This clone was found a few times. Its antigen remains undetermined. No quality values exist for individual bases; no much larger clone is one base distant. The protocol used for the library was the immunoSEQ multiplex PCR assay. DNA from the cultured, isolated CD4+ T cells was subjected to TCR beta CDR3 sequencing. As for how the authors treated the data: Non-productive TCR sequences were discarded, and reads were trimmed to the CDR3 region, with only CDR3s of 7 or more amino acids retained. The MANAFEST web app was used to pick out antigen-specific clonotypes by comparing their expansion in peptide wells with that in reference cultures. To count as positive, a clone had to show expansion at FDR<0.05 compared with the reference and with all other wells, an odds ratio above 5, and a frequency above 0.1% in two replicate wells. A clonotype was defined as cross-reactive if the clonotype was significantly expanded both in SARS-CoV-2 spike wells and in at least one common cold coronavirus spike condition. CDR3 similarity was assessed by Levenshtein distance with the stringdist R package, and unrooted trees were built with ape in R 3.6.1. The table was pulled from immuneACCESS by TCRdb, which kept in-frame rearrangements only. Such tables lose some clones; where checked, under half of the loss comes from unresolved V genes, and the rest has no known cause. V and J calls and clone size come straight from that table; D and trimming were deduced from the DNA. The sample table shows about 50,000 clones, and 60% to 85% are seen once. Approximately 3% of the sample goes to the ten largest clones.

After less than eleven days of culture, CD4+ T cells were isolated with the EasySep CD4+ T cell isolation kit. Healthy vaccine recipients had no prior SARS-CoV-2 infection, confirmed by negative nucleocapsid antibodies before and after vaccination. Half of the culture medium was replaced with fresh IL-2-containing medium on days 3 and 7. Unless noted otherwise, every peptide stimulation condition was grown in triplicate wells. PBMC were separated from whole blood using Ficoll-Paque Plus gradient centrifugation and were then either cryopreserved at -140C or used fresh. Genomic DNA was extracted from cultured CD4+ T cells with the QIAamp micro DNA kit.

The V and J genes are TRBV24-1 and TRBJ1-1, and perhaps TRBD1 as D gene, on 6 matching bases. The specimen comprised CD4+ T cells from PBMCs cultured without peptide, sampled before COVID-19 vaccination. The receptor comes from a human donor who received a COVID-19 vaccine. The CDR3 sequence is CATSDVKQGNTEAFF. The nucleotide sequence reads TGTGCCACCAGTGATGTAAAACAGGGGAACACTGAAGCTTTCTTT.